This T cell receptor (beta chain) was captured in a study of beta chain features in type 1 diabetes. Overall study: Across every sample, around 98 million sorted cells were examined in total. Whole-study findings and limits: When cDNA is sequenced, cells with high TCR expression could be over-represented.

CDR3 length: 15 residues. V trimming: 6 bases; J trimming: 7 bases; junction bases outside the gene matches: 15. Germline CDR1 is SQVTM and CDR2 is ANQGSEA. Researchers reported sorting CD4+ naive, central memory, regulatory and stem cell-like memory cells via CD45RO/CCR7/CD25/CD127/CD95/CD27. This clone was seen more than once but under ten times. Its antigen is unidentified. Of the isolated RNA, all was reverse transcribed, and so the sequenced material was expressed TCRB transcripts. The assay was immunoSEQ multiplex PCR, and TCRdb's table has in-frame clones only and misses some. The table has a few hundred thousand clones, 27% seen once.

This chain uses TRBV29-1 with TRBJ2-5; 9 nucleotides align to TRBD1. This receptor was identified in a man aged 30-40 years in good health. The material sequenced was central memory CD4+ T cells from blood. The CDR3 DNA sequence: TGCAGCGTGGATGGGGACAGGGCCTTTTTCGGGACCCAGTACTTC. Translating it yields CSVDGDRAFFGTQYF.